This is a list of T cell receptor beta chains from one sample in a study of T cell repertoires in cytomegalovirus infection. Each CDR3 protein is one row after TCRdb ran MiXCR on the reads. The table has around 170,000 distinct CDR3 sequences, roughly 15% seen once. The sequenced sample consisted of CD8+ T cells from PBMCs. All receptors come from a human donor in good health (CMV status not recorded). Some clones in this sample may be carry-over from other donors' samples. CDR3s include the opening cysteine and the closing phenylalanine or tryptophan. The D gene is left open where the match is weak. Clone size is not always given. Where it is, it says once, few, many or a class for expanded clones.

clone_size j_call v_call d_call cdr3_nt cdr3_aa
few TRBJ2-7 TRBV7-9 . TGTGCCAGCAGCCCTCACCCCCGGGACACGTCCTACGAGCAGTACTTC CASSPHPRDTSYEQYF
. TRBJ2-2 TRBV4-2 TRBD2 TGTGCCAGCAGCCAAGAGCGGGAGGCCCGGACCGGGGAGCTGTTTTTT CASSQEREARTGELFF
few TRBJ1-2 TRBV4-2 . TGTGCCAGCAGCCAAGGAGGCCAGGGGCAGCGGTCTGGAATAGATGGCTACACCTTC CASSQGGQGQRSGIDGYTF
few TRBJ2-1 TRBV4-1 TRBD2 TGCGCCAGCAGCCAAGATCCCACTAGCGGGAGTAGGGGTGAGCAGTTCTTC CASSQDPTSGSRGEQFF
. TRBJ2-1 TRBV28 . TGTGCCAGCAGCCATCGTCAGGGGTCGAGCTCCTACAATGAGCAGTTCTTC CASSHRQGSSSYNEQFF
few TRBJ2-3 TRBV28 . TGTGCCAGCAGTTTGGACCAATCCACAGATACGCAGTATTTT CASSLDQSTDTQYF
few TRBJ2-5 TRBV10-3 TRBD2 TGTGCCATCAGCCCTAGCGGGAGGGCGGTAGAGACCCAGTACTTC CAISPSGRAVETQYF
few TRBJ1-6 TRBV7-2 . TGTGCCAGCAGCTTGAGGCAGGGACCTGATTCACCCCTCCACTTT CASSLRQGPDSPLHF
. TRBJ2-7 TRBV7-9 TRBD2 TGTGCCAGCAGCCGGTGGACTAGCGGAGCAGACTACGAGCAGTACTTC CASSRWTSGADYEQYF
. TRBJ2-1 TRBV19 TRBD1 TGTGCCAGTAGTATCGGGACAGGGTTTACGTACAATGAGCAGTTCTTC CASSIGTGFTYNEQFF
. TRBJ2-5 TRBV7-8 TRBD2 TGTGCCAGCAGCTCCCGGACTAGCGGCAAGACCCAGTACTTC CASSSRTSGKTQYF
. TRBJ2-6 TRBV29-1 . TGCAGCGTTGACGACACCTCTGGGGCCAACGTCCTGACTTTC CSVDDTSGANVLTF
. TRBJ2-7 TRBV7-2 . TGTGCCAGCAGCTTTACGGAGCCGGGGAGGGAGCAGTACTTC CASSFTEPGREQYF
few TRBJ1-5 TRBV6-5 . TGTGCCAGCAGCATTAATAGCAATCAGCCCCAGCATTTT CASSINSNQPQHF
few TRBJ1-6 TRBV20-1 TRBD1 TGCAGTGCTAGAGGGGGACAGATTAATTCACCCCTCCACTTT CSARGGQINSPLHF
. TRBJ2-3 TRBV20-1 TRBD2 TGCAGTGCTTATAGCGGGAGGGTAGATACGCAGTATTTT CSAYSGRVDTQYF
few TRBJ1-5 TRBV4-2 TRBD1 TGTGCCAGCAGGCAAATAGGGACAGTCAATAGCAATCAGCCCCAGCATTTT CASRQIGTVNSNQPQHF
few TRBJ2-7 TRBV7-2 . TGTGCCAGCAGCTTCGGACACCTCCTGAGTTCCTACGAGCAGTACTTC CASSFGHLLSSYEQYF
. TRBJ2-7 TRBV7-6 TRBD1 TGTGCCAGCAGCCCCGGCAGGGGGCTCGAGCAGTACTTC CASSPGRGLEQYF
once TRBJ2-7 TRBV20-1 TRBD2 TGCAGTGCTAGAGACCTACCTAGACTAGCGGGAGGCCACGAGCAGTACTTC CSARDLPRLAGGHEQYF
few TRBJ2-2 TRBV4-3 . TGCGCCAGCAGCCCCCCCCCCGAGAACACCGGGGAGCTGTTTTTT CASSPPPENTGELFF
few TRBJ2-5 TRBV7-2 TRBD2 TGTGCCAGCAGCGTAAGACTAGCGGGCCTTACCCAAGAGACCCAGTACTTC CASSVRLAGLTQETQYF
few TRBJ2-1 TRBV7-2 . TGTGCCAGCAGCACCCTTGGCAATGAGCAGTTCTTC CASSTLGNEQFF
. TRBJ2-1 TRBV5-1 TRBD1 TGCGCCAGCAGCTTGGATCAGGGGGCATCCTACAATGAGCAGTTCTTC CASSLDQGASYNEQFF
. TRBJ2-2 TRBV12-3/TRBV12-4 TRBD2 TGTGCCAGCAGTTTTAGCGGGGATTCCGGCGGGGAGCTGTTTTTT CASSFSGDSGGELFF
. TRBJ2-3 TRBV28 . TGTGCCAGCAGTCTGGCCCTAGGGGATACGCAGTATTTT CASSLALGDTQYF
. TRBJ1-2 TRBV29-1 . TGCAGCATGTTGGGCGATAACTATGGCTACACCTTC CSMLGDNYGYTF
. TRBJ2-7 TRBV7-2 . TGTGCCAGCAGCTTAGCGGGCCACTACGAGCAGTACTTC CASSLAGHYEQYF
few TRBJ2-5 TRBV6-2/TRBV6-3 . TGTGCCAGCAGTTACACCGGGACATTAGAGACCCAGTACTTC CASSYTGTLETQYF
. TRBJ2-7 TRBV11-2 . TGTGCCAGCAGCCGCCCTGGGACCCACGAGCAGTACTTC CASSRPGTHEQYF
few TRBJ2-7 TRBV7-6 TRBD1 TGTGCCAGCAGCCTGGGACAGGGGTATTTGTACGAGCAGTACTTC CASSLGQGYLYEQYF
. TRBJ2-2 TRBV20-1 TRBD2 TGCAGTGCCTTAGCGGGGGGCCTCACCGGGGAGCTGTTTTTT CSALAGGLTGELFF
few TRBJ2-1 TRBV6-2/TRBV6-3 . TGTGCCAGCATACAACCGACAGGCGATCTCCGTGAGCAGTTCTTC CASIQPTGDLREQFF
. TRBJ2-7 TRBV25-1 . TGTGCCAGCAGTGAATCTGGCGAGCAGTACTTC CASSESGEQYF
few TRBJ2-7 TRBV29-1 . TGCAGCGTTTTTGGGAGCTCCTACGAGCAGTACTTC CSVFGSSYEQYF
. TRBJ1-2 TRBV15 TRBD1 TGTGCCACCAGCAGGGACAGGCAGACTTATGGCTACACCTTC CATSRDRQTYGYTF
many TRBJ1-3 TRBV7-9 . TGTGCCAGCAGCTCTGGGGGTAGCTCTGGAAACACCATATATTTT CASSSGGSSGNTIYF
. TRBJ2-1 TRBV6-2/TRBV6-3 . TGTGCCAGCAGTCCCAACTTGGTAGAGCAGTTCTTC CASSPNLVEQFF
few TRBJ2-7 TRBV6-2/TRBV6-3 TRBD2 TGTGCCAGCAGCCAACCGGGACTAGTCTACGAGCAGTACTTC CASSQPGLVYEQYF
. TRBJ2-3 TRBV5-1 TRBD2 TGCGCCAGCAGCTTGGGATTGAGCGGGGGGGCCTCAGATACGCAGTATTTT CASSLGLSGGASDTQYF
many TRBJ1-1 TRBV12-3/TRBV12-4 . TGTGCCAGCAGGAAAAACCCTGGCAGGAACACTGAAGCTTTCTTT CASRKNPGRNTEAFF
. TRBJ2-4 TRBV29-1 . TGCAGCGCCGTGGGACTAGCCAAAAACATTCAGTACTTC CSAVGLAKNIQYF
. TRBJ2-7 TRBV6-1 . TGTGCCAGCAGTGATTTCGCAGGGTCAAACTACGAGCAGTACTTC CASSDFAGSNYEQYF
few TRBJ2-3 TRBV20-1 . TGCAGTGCTAGAGTAAGGGAGACCGGCACAGATACGCAGTATTTT CSARVRETGTDTQYF
. TRBJ2-2 TRBV7-1 TRBD1 TGTGCCGGCCGACAGGGATCCAACACCGGGGAGCTGTTTTTT CAGRQGSNTGELFF
. TRBJ2-7 TRBV12-3/TRBV12-4 . TGTGCCAGCAGTTTAAACCCTCATTACGAGCAGTACTTC CASSLNPHYEQYF
. TRBJ2-7 TRBV30 TRBD2 TGTGCCTGGAGTGTACGGGGGGGATTTTACGAGCAGTACTTC CAWSVRGGFYEQYF
. TRBJ2-7 TRBV6-2/TRBV6-3 TRBD2 TGTGCCAGCAGTCATAGCGGGTCGTTTGAGGGATCCCACGAGCAGTACTTC CASSHSGSFEGSHEQYF
. TRBJ1-2 TRBV12-5 . TGTGCTAGTGGTTTCGGGAGAGCTAACTATGGCTACACCTTC CASGFGRANYGYTF
. TRBJ2-3 TRBV19 . TGTGCCAGTAGTCCGCGACTGGGGACTAGCACAGATACGCAGTATTTT CASSPRLGTSTDTQYF
. TRBJ2-5 TRBV3-1 TRBD2 TGTGCCAGCAGCCAAGTAGGCGGGGGGTACCAAGAGACCCAGTACTTC CASSQVGGGYQETQYF
few TRBJ2-1 TRBV7-3 . TGTGCCAGCAGCTTACCGGACAGCTCCTACAATGAGCAGTTCTTC CASSLPDSSYNEQFF
. TRBJ2-1 TRBV29-1 TRBD1 TGCAGCGCACCGGGACAGGTACAGTGGGATGAGCAGTTCTTC CSAPGQVQWDEQFF
medium-sized TRBJ2-2 TRBV7-2 TRBD2 TGTGCCAGCAGCAGTCACGCGCTAGCGGGGGACCACACCGGGGAGCTGTTTTTT CASSSHALAGDHTGELFF
. TRBJ1-2 TRBV19 TRBD1 TGTGCCAGTTCCAGGGGGGATGGCTACACCTTC CASSRGDGYTF
few TRBJ2-1 TRBV28 TRBD1 TGTGCCAGCAGTAAGGGACAGGGAAGGGGGCTCAATGAGCAGTTCTTC CASSKGQGRGLNEQFF
. TRBJ2-7 TRBV20-1 . TGCAGTGCCAAAAACTCCCGAGGGCCAAACTACGAGCAGCACTTC CSAKNSRGPNYEQHF
few TRBJ2-1 TRBV7-9 . TGTGCCAGCAGCTACGGGACTCTAAATGAGCAGTTCTTC CASSYGTLNEQFF
few TRBJ1-1 TRBV6-1 TRBD1 TGTGCCAGCAGTGGGAACAGGGGAGCGGACACTGAAGCTTTCTTT CASSGNRGADTEAFF
. TRBJ1-2 TRBV7-9 . TGTGCCAGCAGCCCACCAGGAGCTAACTATGGCTACACCTTC CASSPPGANYGYTF